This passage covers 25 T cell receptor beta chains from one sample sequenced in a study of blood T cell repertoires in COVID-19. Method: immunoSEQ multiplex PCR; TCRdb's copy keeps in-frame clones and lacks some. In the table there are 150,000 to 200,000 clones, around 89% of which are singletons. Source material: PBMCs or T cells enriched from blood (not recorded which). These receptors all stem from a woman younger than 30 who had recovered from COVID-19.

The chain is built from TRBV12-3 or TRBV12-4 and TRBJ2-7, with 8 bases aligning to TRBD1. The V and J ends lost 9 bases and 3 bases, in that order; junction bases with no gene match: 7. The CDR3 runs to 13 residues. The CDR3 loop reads CASSRTGLYEQYF. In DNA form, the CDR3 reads TGTGCCAGTTCGAGGACAGGGCTCTACGAGCAGTACTTC.

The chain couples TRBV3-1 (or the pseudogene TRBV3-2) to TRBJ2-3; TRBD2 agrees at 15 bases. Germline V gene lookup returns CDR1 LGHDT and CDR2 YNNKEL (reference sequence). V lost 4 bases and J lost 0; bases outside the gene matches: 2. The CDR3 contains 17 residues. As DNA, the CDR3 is TGTGCCAGCAGCCCGGGACTAGCGGGAGGAAGCACAGATACGCAGTATTTT. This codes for CASSPGLAGGSTDTQYF.

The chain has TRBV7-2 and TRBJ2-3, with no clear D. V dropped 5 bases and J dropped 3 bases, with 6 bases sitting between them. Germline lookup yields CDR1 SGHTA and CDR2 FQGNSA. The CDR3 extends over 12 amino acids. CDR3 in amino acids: CASSHLTDTQYF. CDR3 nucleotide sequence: TGTGCCAGCAGCCACCTAACAGATACGCAGTATTTT.

The CDR3 DNA reads TGTGCCAGCAGCTTAGATCCAGGGACTAGCAGTCCCTACAATGAGCAGTTCTTC. Protein product: CASSLDPGTSSPYNEQFF. This chain joins TRBV11-2 and TRBJ2-1; the match to TRBD2 covers 9 bases. In germline, CDR1 is SGHAT, CDR2 FQNNGV. V gave up 0 bases and J gave up 2 bases; unmatched junction bases: 8. This CDR3 is 18 amino acids long.

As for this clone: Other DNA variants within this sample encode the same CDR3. The CDR3 bases are TGTGCCAGCAGTCCGGGACTAGCGGGTTACAATGAGCAGTTCTTC. It codes for CASSPGLAGYNEQFF. The J gene is TRBJ2-1, the V gene TRBV27; 12 bases line up with TRBD2. The CDR3 loop spans 15 amino acids. The germline V gene encodes CDR1 MNHEY and CDR2 SMNVEV (reference sequence). Trimming cost V 5 bases and J 4 bases; bases outside gene matches: 3.

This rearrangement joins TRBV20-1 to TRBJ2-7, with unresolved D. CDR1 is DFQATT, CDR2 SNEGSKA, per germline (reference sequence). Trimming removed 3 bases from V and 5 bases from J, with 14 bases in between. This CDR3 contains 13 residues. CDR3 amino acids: CSASFLVSHEQYF. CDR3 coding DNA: TGCAGTGCTAGTTTCCTAGTTAGCCACGAGCAGTACTTC.

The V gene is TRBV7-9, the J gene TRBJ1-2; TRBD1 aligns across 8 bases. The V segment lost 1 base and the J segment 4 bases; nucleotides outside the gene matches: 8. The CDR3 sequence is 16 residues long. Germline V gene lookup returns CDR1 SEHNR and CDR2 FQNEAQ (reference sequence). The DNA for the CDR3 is TGTGCCAGCAGCTTAGACAGGGGGACCCTTGGCTATGGCTACACCTTC. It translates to CASSLDRGTLGYGYTF.

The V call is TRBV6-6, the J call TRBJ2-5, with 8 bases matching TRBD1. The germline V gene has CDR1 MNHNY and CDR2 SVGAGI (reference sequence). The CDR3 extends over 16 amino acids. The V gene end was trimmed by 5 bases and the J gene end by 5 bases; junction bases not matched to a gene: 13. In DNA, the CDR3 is TGTGCCAGCAGTGCCGTCGGACAGGGATACCTGGAGACCCAGTACTTC. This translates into CASSAVGQGYLETQYF.

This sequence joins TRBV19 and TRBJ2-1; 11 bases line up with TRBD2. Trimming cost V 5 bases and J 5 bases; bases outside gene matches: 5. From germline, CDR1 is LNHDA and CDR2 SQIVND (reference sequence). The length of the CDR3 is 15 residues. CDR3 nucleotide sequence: TGTGCCAGTAGTGCCCTAGCGGGAGGCAACAATGAGCAGTTCTTC. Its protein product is CASSALAGGNNEQFF. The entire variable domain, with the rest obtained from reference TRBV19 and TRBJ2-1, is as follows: DGGITQSPKYLFRKEGQNVTLSCEQNLNHDAMYWYRQDPGQGLRLIYYSQIVNDFQKGDIAEGYSVSREKKESFPLTVTSAQKNPTAFYLCASSALAGGNNEQFFGPGTRLTVL.

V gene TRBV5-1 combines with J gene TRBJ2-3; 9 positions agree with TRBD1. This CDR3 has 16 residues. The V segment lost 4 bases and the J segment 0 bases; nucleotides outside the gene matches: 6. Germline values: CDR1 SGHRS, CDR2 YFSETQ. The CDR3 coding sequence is TGCGCCAGCAGCCGGGGACAGGGAGTTAGCACAGATACGCAGTATTTT. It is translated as CASSRGQGVSTDTQYF.

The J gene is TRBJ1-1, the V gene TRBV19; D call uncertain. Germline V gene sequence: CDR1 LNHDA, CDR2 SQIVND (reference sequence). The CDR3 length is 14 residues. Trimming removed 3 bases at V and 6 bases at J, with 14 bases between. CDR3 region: CASSMKALSAEAFF. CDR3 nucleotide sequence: TGTGCCAGTAGTATGAAGGCCCTGAGCGCTGAAGCTTTCTTT.

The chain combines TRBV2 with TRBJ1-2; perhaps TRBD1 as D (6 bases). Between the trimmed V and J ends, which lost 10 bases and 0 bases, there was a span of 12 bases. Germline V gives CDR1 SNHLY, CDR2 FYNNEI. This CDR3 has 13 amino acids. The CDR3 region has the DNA TGTGCCACCCGGACAGTTACTAACTATGGCTACACCTTC. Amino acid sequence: CATRTVTNYGYTF. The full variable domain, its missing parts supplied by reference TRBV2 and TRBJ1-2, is EPEVTQTPSHQVTQMGQEVILRCVPISNHLYFYWYRQILGQKVEFLVSFYNNEISEKSEIFDDQFSVERPDGSNFTLKIRSTKLEDSAMYFCATRTVTNYGYTFGSGTRLTVV.

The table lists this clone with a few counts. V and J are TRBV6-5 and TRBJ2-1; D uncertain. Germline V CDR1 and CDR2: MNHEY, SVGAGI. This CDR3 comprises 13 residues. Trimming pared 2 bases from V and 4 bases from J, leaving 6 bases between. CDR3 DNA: TGTGCCAGCAGTTACAACAGATACAATGAGCAGTTCTTC. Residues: CASSYNRYNEQFF.

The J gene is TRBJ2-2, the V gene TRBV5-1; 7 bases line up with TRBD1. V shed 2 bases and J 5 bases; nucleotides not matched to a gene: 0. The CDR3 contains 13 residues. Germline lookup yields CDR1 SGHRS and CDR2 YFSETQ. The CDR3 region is CASSLQGTGELFF. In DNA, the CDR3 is TGCGCCAGCAGCTTACAGGGGACCGGGGAGCTGTTTTTT.

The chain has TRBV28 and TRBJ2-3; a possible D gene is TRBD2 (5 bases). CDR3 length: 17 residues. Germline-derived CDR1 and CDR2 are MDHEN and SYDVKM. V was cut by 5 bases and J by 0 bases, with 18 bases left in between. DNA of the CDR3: TGTGCCAGCAGTCCCCGGCGAGCGGAAACTAGCACAGATACGCAGTATTTT. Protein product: CASSPRRAETSTDTQYF.

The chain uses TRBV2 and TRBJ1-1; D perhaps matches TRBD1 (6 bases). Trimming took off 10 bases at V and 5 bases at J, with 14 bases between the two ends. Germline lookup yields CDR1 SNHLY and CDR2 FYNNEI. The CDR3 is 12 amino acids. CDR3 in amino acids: CATLRGSTEAFF. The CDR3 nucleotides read TGTGCCACTTTGAGGGGGTCGACTGAAGCTTTCTTT.

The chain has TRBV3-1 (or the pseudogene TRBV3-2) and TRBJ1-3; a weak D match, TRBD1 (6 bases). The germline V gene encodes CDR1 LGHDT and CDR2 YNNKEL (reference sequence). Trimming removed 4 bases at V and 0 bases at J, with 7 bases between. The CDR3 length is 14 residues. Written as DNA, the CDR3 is TGTGCCAGCAGCCGGACAGTCTCTGGAAACACCATATATTTT. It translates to CASSRTVSGNTIYF.

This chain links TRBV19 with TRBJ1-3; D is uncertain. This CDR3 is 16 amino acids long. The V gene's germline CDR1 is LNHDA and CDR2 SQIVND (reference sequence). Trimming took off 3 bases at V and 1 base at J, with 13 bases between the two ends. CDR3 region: CASSMNRDSSGNTIYF. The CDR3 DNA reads TGTGCCAGTAGTATGAACCGGGATTCTTCTGGAAACACCATATATTTT.

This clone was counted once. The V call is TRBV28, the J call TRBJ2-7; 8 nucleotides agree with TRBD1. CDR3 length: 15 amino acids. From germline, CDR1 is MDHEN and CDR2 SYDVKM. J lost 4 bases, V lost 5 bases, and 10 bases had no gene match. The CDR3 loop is CASSGRGTGVYEQYF. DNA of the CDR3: TGTGCCAGCAGTGGACGCGGGACAGGAGTTTACGAGCAGTACTTC.

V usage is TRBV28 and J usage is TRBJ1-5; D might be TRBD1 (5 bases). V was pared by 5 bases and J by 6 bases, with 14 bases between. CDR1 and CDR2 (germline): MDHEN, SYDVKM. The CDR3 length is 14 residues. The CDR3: CASSVTVQLQPQHF. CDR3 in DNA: TGTGCCAGCAGTGTGACAGTGCAGCTTCAGCCCCAGCATTTT.

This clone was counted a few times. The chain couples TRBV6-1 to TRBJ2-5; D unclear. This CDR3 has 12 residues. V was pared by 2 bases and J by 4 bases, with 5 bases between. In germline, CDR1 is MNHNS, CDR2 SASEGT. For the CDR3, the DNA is TGTGCCAGCAGTGAAACACGAGAGACCCAGTACTTC. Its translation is CASSETRETQYF.

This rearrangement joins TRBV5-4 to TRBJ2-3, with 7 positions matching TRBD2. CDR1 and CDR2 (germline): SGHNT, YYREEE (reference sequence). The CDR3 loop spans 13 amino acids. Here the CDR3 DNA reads TGTGCTGGCCAGCGGGGCTCCACAGATACGCAGTATTTT. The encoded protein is CAGQRGSTDTQYF. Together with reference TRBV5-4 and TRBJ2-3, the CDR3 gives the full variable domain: ETGVTQSPTHLIKTRGQQVTLRCSSQSGHNTVSWYQQALGQGPQFIFQYYREEENGRGNFPPRFSGLQFPNYSSELNVNALELDDSALYLCAGQRGSTDTQYFGPGTRLTVL.

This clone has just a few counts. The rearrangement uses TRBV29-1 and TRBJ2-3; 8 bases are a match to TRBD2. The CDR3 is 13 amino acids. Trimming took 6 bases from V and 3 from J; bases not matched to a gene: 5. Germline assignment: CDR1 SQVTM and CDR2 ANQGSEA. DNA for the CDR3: TGCAGCGTGACGGGGGGGGTTACAGATACGCAGTATTTT. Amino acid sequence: CSVTGGVTDTQYF.

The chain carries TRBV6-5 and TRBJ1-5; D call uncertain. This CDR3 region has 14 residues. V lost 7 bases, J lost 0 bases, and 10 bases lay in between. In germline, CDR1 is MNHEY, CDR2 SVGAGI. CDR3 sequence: CASKTYYSNQPQHF. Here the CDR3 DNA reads TGTGCCAGCAAGACATATTATAGCAATCAGCCCCAGCATTTT.

CDR3 DNA: TGTGCCAGCAGTCCTGGTACGCTGCGCTCCTACGAGCAGTACTTC. This codes for CASSPGTLRSYEQYF. The chain uses TRBV27 and TRBJ2-7; D not resolved. This CDR3 has 15 residues. V lost 5 bases and J 0 bases, leaving 14 bases between the germline ends. The germline CDR1 and CDR2 sequences are MNHEY and SMNVEV (reference sequence).